This record looks at one TCR beta chain sequence and its context. While infection was still active, Seattle patients were enrolled and then followed longitudinally. This record belongs to a study of blood T cell repertoires in COVID-19. Study in general: Acute and convalescent COVID-19 specimens originated in the United States, Italy and Spain. T cells, B-cell-depleted T cells, or PBMCs provided the cDNA or gDNA that served as material.

Profiled with immunoSEQ multiplex PCR; TCRdb holds only in-frame clones, not every one. The table records 150,000 to 180,000 clones, around 85% of them present only once. The CDR3 has 14 amino acids. Germline CDR1 is SGHNT and CDR2 is YENEEA. V lost 2 bases, J lost 7 bases, and 3 bases stayed unmatched. The TCR originated in a man in his sixties with COVID-19, enrolled during active disease. This chain connects TRBV11-3 to TRBJ2-1, with 9 bases matching TRBD1. Sequencing used peripheral blood. CDR3 protein: CASSLLGTGNEQFF. For the CDR3, the DNA is TGTGCCAGCAGCTTACTCGGGACAGGGAATGAGCAGTTCTTC.